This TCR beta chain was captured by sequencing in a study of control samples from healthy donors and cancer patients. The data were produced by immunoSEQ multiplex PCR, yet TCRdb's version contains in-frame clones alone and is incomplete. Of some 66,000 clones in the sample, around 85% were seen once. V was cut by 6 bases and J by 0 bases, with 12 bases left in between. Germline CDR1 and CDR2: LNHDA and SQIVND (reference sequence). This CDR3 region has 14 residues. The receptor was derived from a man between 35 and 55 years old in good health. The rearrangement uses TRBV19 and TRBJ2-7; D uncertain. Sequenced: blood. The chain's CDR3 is CASRRLHSSYEQYF. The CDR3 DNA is TGTGCCAGTAGAAGGCTCCACAGCTCCTACGAGCAGTACTTC.